This T cell receptor (beta chain) was profiled in a study of identifying expanded T cells in peripheral blood. This table comes from immunoSEQ multiplex PCR, and its TCRdb copy is limited to in-frame clones, with some not included. The sample records about 130,000 clones, 80% to 90% being singletons. Collection occurred without any documented infections or immune events in donors. Germline CDR1 MDHEN, CDR2 SYDVKM. The CDR3 has 14 amino acids. The J segment lost 7 bases and the V segment lost 10 bases, leaving 11 bases of the junction unmatched. General observations from the study: Variance in clone template counts between roughly two-week samples significantly increased with total template count across all healthy donors. Roughly 1.2 clones differed between technical replicates, versus around 15 and 19 over time.

In its sample, this clone was seen a few times. What it recognizes is unknown. Sequencing was done on a sample of blood. This receptor was identified in a person aged 18-69 years in good health. This chain connects TRBV28 to TRBJ2-7, with 12 bases matching TRBD1. Here the CDR3 DNA reads TGTGCCACCGAAGACCGGGACAGGGGGCGTGAGCAGTACTTC. Protein: CATEDRDRGREQYF.